This record looks at one T cell receptor beta chain sequence and its context. The data derive from a study of technical replicates of blood from a few donors. Trimming cost V 5 bases and J 3 bases; bases outside gene matches: 4. The germline V gene has CDR1 SNHLY and CDR2 FYNNEI. The CDR3 consists of 14 residues. Profiled with immunoSEQ multiplex PCR; TCRdb holds only in-frame clones, not every one. The sample has about 94,000 clones; about 94% are singletons. The TCR was taken from a human donor in good health. Sequenced material: T cells isolated from PBMCs. The rearrangement joins TRBV2 to TRBJ1-2; 9 nucleotides match TRBD1. The DNA for the CDR3 is TGTGCCAGCAGTAGGGACAGGGTGGACTATGGCTACACCTTC. Its protein is CASSRDRVDYGYTF.